The clone carrying this T cell receptor beta chain was counted only a few times. No antigen is known for it. The CDR3 totals 15 residues. CDR1 is SGHTS and CDR2 is YDEGEE in the germline V gene. V was clipped by 4 bases and J by 0 bases, with 10 bases between them. It was considered stable Graves' hyperthyroidism when ophthalmopathy did not progress within 18 months. Participants, patients aged 18 to 65, had newly diagnosed hyperthyroidism with a duration under 2 months. Fresh 10 ml peripheral blood yielded PBMCs. Amplification of TCR beta CDR3 regions was performed using RNA transcripts as template. RT-PCR in the first round (using the HTBI primer set) targeted the TCR CDR3. TCRdb reprocessed the multiplex PCR reads via MiXCR and lists one record per CDR3 protein. The table lists 700,000 or so distinct CDR3 sequences, roughly 15% of them singletons, with about 8.4% in the top ten. The source of the sample is a study of T cells in Graves' hyperthyroidism and ophthalmopathy.

Overall study results and limits: Blood shared most expanded thyroid clonotypes above 0.001.

The TCR originated in a young man with Graves' hyperthyroidism. This chain connects TRBV5-8 to TRBJ2-2; D is possibly TRBD2 (5 bases). Sequencing was done on a sample of blood. The CDR3 is CASSPPLANTGELFF. CDR3 coding DNA: TGTGCCAGCAGCCCGCCACTAGCGAACACCGGGGAGCTGTTTTTT.